This TCR beta chain was recovered during a study of T cell changes during pregnancy in multiple sclerosis. Assay used: immunoSEQ multiplex PCR; TCRdb lists only in-frame clones, some missing. The data contain 40,000 to 60,000 clones, roughly 95% of them singletons. This receptor was obtained from a female donor with multiple sclerosis, enrolled in a pregnancy study. Sequencing was performed on CD4+ T cells from peripheral blood mononuclear cells, taken in the third trimester of pregnancy.

The CDR3: CASSLRTGNIPSSYNEQFF. CDR3 DNA sequence: TGTGCCAGCAGCTTGAGGACAGGGAACATACCTAGCTCCTACAATGAGCAGTTCTTC. The rearrangement joins TRBV9 to TRBJ2-1; TRBD1 matches at 8 bases. This CDR3 contains 19 residues. The V gene end was trimmed by 4 bases and the J gene end by 0 bases; junction bases not matched to a gene: 15. Germline V gene lookup returns CDR1 SGDLS and CDR2 YYNGEE.